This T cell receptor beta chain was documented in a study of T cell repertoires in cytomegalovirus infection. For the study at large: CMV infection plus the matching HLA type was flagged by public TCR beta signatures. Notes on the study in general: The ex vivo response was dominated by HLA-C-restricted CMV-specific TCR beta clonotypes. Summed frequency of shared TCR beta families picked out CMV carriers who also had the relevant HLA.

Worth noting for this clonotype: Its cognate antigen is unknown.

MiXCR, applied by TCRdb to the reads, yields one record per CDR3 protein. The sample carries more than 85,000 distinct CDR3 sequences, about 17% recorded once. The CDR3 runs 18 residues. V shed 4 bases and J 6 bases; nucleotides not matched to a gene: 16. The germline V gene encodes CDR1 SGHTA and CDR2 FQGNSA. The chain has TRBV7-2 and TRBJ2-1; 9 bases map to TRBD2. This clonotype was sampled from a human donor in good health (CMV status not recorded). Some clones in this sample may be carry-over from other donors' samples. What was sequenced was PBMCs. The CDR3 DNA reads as TGTGCCAGCAGCTCCCGACCCCCACCGCGGGGGGGCCTCAATGAGCAGTTCTTC. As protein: CASSSRPPPRGGLNEQFF.